This T cell receptor beta chain was documented in a study of T cell repertoires in cytomegalovirus infection. TCRdb recomputed calls from the reads with MiXCR, one row per CDR3 protein. This sample has fewer than 550,000 distinct CDR3 sequences, with more than 15% found just once. Trimming took off 4 bases at V and 8 bases at J, with 8 bases between the two ends. Germline V gene data show CDR1 as SEHNR and CDR2 as FQNEAQ (reference sequence). This CDR3 comprises 12 residues. This clonotype was recorded at least ten times. The receptor's source is a human donor in good health (CMV status not recorded). Some clones in this sample may be carry-over from other donors' samples. The J gene is TRBJ1-4, the V gene TRBV7-9; D ambiguous. The material sequenced was CD8+ T cells from PBMCs. The CDR3 reads CASSSDGEKLFF. The CDR3 DNA is TGTGCCAGCAGCTCGGACGGAGAAAAACTGTTTTTT.